These 16 T cell receptor beta chains originate from one sample sequenced in a study of T cells in Graves' hyperthyroidism and ophthalmopathy. It was RNA transcripts that yielded the amplified TCR beta CDR3 regions. The study used the HTBI primer set for a first-round RT-PCR of the TCR CDR3. TCRdb passed the multiplex PCR reads through MiXCR, listing each CDR3 protein once. Among nearly 600,000 distinct CDR3 sequences listed, 11% to 15% were seen once. What was sequenced was blood. The receptor source for this set is a woman aged 18-35 years with Graves' ophthalmopathy.

This chain uses TRBV6-5 with TRBJ2-3; no clear D. V shed 0 bases and J shed 2 bases, with 6 bases lying between them. The CDR3 has 14 amino acids. Germline CDR1 is MNHEY and CDR2 is SVGAGI. The CDR3 here is CASSYSQITDTQYF. The CDR3 DNA sequence: TGTGCCAGCAGTTACTCGCAGATCACAGATACGCAGTATTTT.

The chain recombines TRBV6-1 with TRBJ1-5; D is unclear. The CDR3 sequence is 12 residues long. Trimming took 5 bases from V and 15 from J, leaving 17 bases between them. CDR1 is MNHNS and CDR2 is SASEGT in the germline V gene. CDR3 amino acids: CASSLRPQPWHF. The CDR3 DNA reads as TGTGCCAGCAGTCTCCGCCCGCAACCTTGGCATTTT.

V is TRBV5-1 and J is TRBJ2-5, with TRBD1 identical over 7 bases. The CDR3 runs to 15 residues. The V gene's germline CDR1 is SGHRS and CDR2 YFSETQ. The J segment lost 2 bases and the V segment lost 2 bases, leaving 6 bases of the junction unmatched. The CDR3 nucleotides are TGCGCCAGCAGCTTCCCCGGACAGGTGCAAGAGACCCAGTACTTC. Amino acid sequence: CASSFPGQVQETQYF. The full variable domain, completed using reference TRBV5-1 and TRBJ2-5, is KAGVTQTPRYLIKTRGQQVTLSCSPISGHRSVSWYQQTPGQGLQFLFEYFSETQRNKGNFPGRFSGRQFSNSRSEMNVSTLELGDSALYLCASSFPGQVQETQYFGPGTRLLVL.

The chain carries TRBV4-1 and TRBJ1-4; D remains unclear. Germline V lookup: CDR1 MGHRA, CDR2 YSYEKL. The CDR3 runs to 13 residues. Trimming left V 1 base short and J 5 bases short, with 5 bases between. The CDR3 bases are TGCGCCAGCAGCCAAGCTTTAAATGAAAAACTGTTTTTT. Translation gives CASSQALNEKLFF.

This clonotype was detected ten times or more. The V call is TRBV28, the J call TRBJ2-7; D is unclear. V gave up 5 bases and J gave up 0 bases, with 23 bases separating them. CDR3 length: 18 residues. From germline, CDR1 is MDHEN and CDR2 SYDVKM. DNA of the CDR3: TGTGCCAGCAGTCTATCAGGATCTTGGCGTTCGTACTCCTACGAGCAGTACTTC. Its protein is CASSLSGSWRSYSYEQYF. The full variable domain, its missing parts supplied by reference TRBV28 and TRBJ2-7, is DVKVTQSSRYLVKRTGEKVFLECVQDMDHENMFWYRQDPGLGLRLIYFSYDVKMKEKGDIPEGYSVSREKKERFSLILESASTNQTSMYLCASSLSGSWRSYSYEQYFGPGTRLTVT.

This clonotype was observed many times. The chain is built from TRBV12-3 or TRBV12-4 and TRBJ2-1; tentatively, D is TRBD1 (5 bases). Trimming took 7 bases from V and 1 from J, leaving 17 bases between them. The CDR3 covers 16 residues. The CDR3 coding sequence is TGTGCCAGCAACCAAGGAGCAGGGTGGTCCTACAATGAGCAGTTCTTC. Protein sequence: CASNQGAGWSYNEQFF.

This clonotype was seen more than once but under ten times. The chain couples TRBV4-1 to TRBJ2-1; D not resolved. The V end lost 1 base, the J end lost 0 bases, and 7 bases lay between the germline ends. The V gene's germline CDR1 is MGHRA and CDR2 YSYEKL. The CDR3 contains 15 residues. The CDR3, as DNA: TGCGCCAGCAGCCAAGCCACTTACTCCTACAATGAGCAGTTCTTC. Encoded protein: CASSQATYSYNEQFF.

In its sample, this clonotype was seen many times. V is TRBV3-2 and J is TRBJ2-7. TRBV3-2 is assigned pseudogene status. The CDR3 sequence is 13 residues long. The CDR3 nucleotides read TGTGCCAGCAGCCAAGATCTATTCCGCGAGCAGTACTTC. Translating it yields CASSQDLFREQYF.

This clonotype was seen many times. The gene calls are TRBV12-3 or TRBV12-4 and TRBJ1-1, with TRBD1 as a possible D gene (5 bases). CDR3 length: 11 amino acids. V lost 5 bases, J lost 8 bases, and 9 bases lay in between. The CDR3 nucleotides are TGTGCCAGCAGTATAAACAGGGAAGCTTTCTTT. Residues: CASSINREAFF.

This clonotype was counted at least ten times. The genes are TRBV7-9 and TRBJ2-3; D is unclear. Germline CDR1 SEHNR, CDR2 FQNEAQ (reference sequence). This CDR3 has 15 residues. V lost 1 base and J lost 3, with 11 bases in between. CDR3 coding DNA: TGTGCCAGCAGCTTAGTTTCTCTACAGACAGATACGCAGTATTTT. Amino acid sequence: CASSLVSLQTDTQYF.

The chain carries TRBV7-9 and TRBJ2-5; tentative D call: TRBD1 (5 bases). CDR1 is SEHNR, CDR2 FQNEAQ, per germline (reference sequence). Trimming pared 5 bases from V and 5 bases from J, leaving 12 bases between. This CDR3 region has 13 residues. The CDR3 reads CASSGPGFETQYF. The CDR3 DNA follows: TGTGCCAGCAGCGGTCCAGGGTTCGAGACCCAGTACTTC.

The chain couples TRBV20-1 to TRBJ2-7; 9 bases agree with TRBD2. Losses at the gene ends were 0 bases for V and 6 bases for J; bases not matched to a gene: 12. Germline V gives CDR1 DFQATT, CDR2 SNEGSKA (reference sequence). The CDR3 is made up of 16 amino acids. The chain's CDR3 is CSARDDVAGEGSEQYF. The CDR3 nucleotides are TGCAGTGCTAGAGATGATGTAGCGGGAGAAGGTAGCGAGCAGTACTTC.

This clonotype showed up many times. The CDR3 DNA sequence: TGTGCCAGCAGCCGAGGGACTGCGGGTACGCAGTATTTT. Amino acids: CASSRGTAGTQYF. The rearrangement uses TRBV11-3 and TRBJ2-3; TRBD2 might be the D (6 bases). CDR1 and CDR2 (germline): SGHNT, YENEEA. The CDR3 is 13 amino acids. Deletions cut 5 bases from V and 8 bases from J, with 14 bases between.

This clonotype was seen a few times. The gene calls are TRBV19 and TRBJ2-2, with 7 nucleotides matching TRBD1. Trimming took 6 bases from V and 6 from J; bases not matched to a gene: 13. Germline-derived CDR1 and CDR2 are LNHDA and SQIVND (reference sequence). CDR3 length equals 16 residues. CDR3 bases: TGTGCCAGTAGCGACAGGGTAAAAGGAGTTCCCGGGGAGCTGTTTTTT. Protein: CASSDRVKGVPGELFF.

This clonotype was counted many times. The J gene is TRBJ2-7, the V gene TRBV20-1; no clear D. V was trimmed by 3 bases and J by 1 base, leaving 10 bases between them. The CDR3 consists of 13 residues. The germline CDR1 and CDR2 sequences are DFQATT and SNEGSKA (reference sequence). DNA for the CDR3: TGCAGTGCTAGTCCTGGACGGTCCTACGAGCAGTACTTC. It codes for CSASPGRSYEQYF.

This clonotype came up many times. This rearrangement joins TRBV6-5 to TRBJ1-1, with D tentatively TRBD1 (5 bases). Germline CDR1 reads MNHEY; CDR2 reads SVGAGI. Trimming cost V 1 base and J 1 base, with 7 bases left between them. This CDR3 region has 14 residues. The CDR3 region is CASSYYDRNTEAFF. DNA of the CDR3: TGTGCCAGCAGTTACTACGACAGGAACACTGAAGCTTTCTTT.